These T cell receptor beta chains were read from a single sample in a study of blood T cell repertoires in COVID-19. Libraries were prepared by immunoSEQ multiplex PCR; TCRdb keeps only in-frame clonotypes and omits some of them. The table shows a few hundred thousand clones, with 80% to 90% occurring only once. What was sequenced was peripheral blood. These receptors all come from a human donor in a cohort sampled during active COVID-19. The CDR3 runs from the conserved cysteine through the conserved F or W. D genes are given only for firm matches. Clone sizes are given selectively: once, few, many, or a class where the clone is expanded.

v_gene	abundance	j_gene	d_gene	CDR3nt	CDR3aa
TRBV7-9	-	TRBJ2-2	-	TGTGCCAGCAGCTCATGGCAGGGCACCGGGGAGCTGTTTTTT	CASSSWQGTGELFF
TRBV28	-	TRBJ2-7	TRBD1	TGTGCCAGCAGTACAAGAGGGGGCCCCTACGAGCAGTACTTC	CASSTRGGPYEQYF
TRBV6-6	-	TRBJ2-1	TRBD1	TGTGCCAGCAGTCCGCCGGGACAGGTCTATGAGCAGTTCTTC	CASSPPGQVYEQFF
TRBV6-6	-	TRBJ1-6	-	TGTGCCAGCAGTTACGACAACTCCGCAGGTTCACCCCTCCACTTT	CASSYDNSAGSPLHF
TRBV19	few	TRBJ2-7	TRBD2	TGTGCCAGTAGCACCACATTAGCGGGAGCTTACGAGCAGTACTTC	CASSTTLAGAYEQYF
TRBV28	-	TRBJ2-7	TRBD2	TGTGCCAGCAGTTCAGTAGCGGGCGGAACCTACGAGCAGTACTTC	CASSSVAGGTYEQYF
TRBV6-5	-	TRBJ1-6	TRBD1	TGTGCCAGCAGTTACAGGGACAGGGGGATTTCACCCCTCCACTTT	CASSYRDRGISPLHF
TRBV21-1	-	TRBJ2-7	-	TGTGCCAGCAGCAAATCGGTGCGGCCAACCTACGAGCAGTACTTC	CASSKSVRPTYEQYF
TRBV30	once	TRBJ1-4	-	TGTGCCTGGAGTGTACCTGGAGGAGATGAAAAACTGTTTTTT	CAWSVPGGDEKLFF
TRBV9	-	TRBJ2-7	TRBD2	TGTGCCAGCAGCGTAGGAAGCGGGGCGAGCTCCTACGAGCAGTACTTC	CASSVGSGASSYEQYF
TRBV27	-	TRBJ2-1	-	TGTGCCAGCAGTTCAAGCGGCGGCCACAATGAGCAGTTCTTC	CASSSSGGHNEQFF
TRBV7-2	-	TRBJ2-7	TRBD2	TGTGCCAGCAGCTTCTTCGGGACTAGCTACGAGCAGTACTTC	CASSFFGTSYEQYF
TRBV10-3	-	TRBJ1-1	-	TGTGCCATCAGTGATAGGGGGACCACTGAAGCTTTCTTT	CAISDRGTTEAFF
TRBV5-1	-	TRBJ2-5	-	TGCGCCAGCAGCTCATCTCGGGGCCAAGAGACCCAGTACTTC	CASSSSRGQETQYF
TRBV27	-	TRBJ1-2	-	TGTGCCAGCAGTTCCCCGGGGAACTATGGCTACACCTTC	CASSSPGNYGYTF
TRBV9	-	TRBJ1-4	TRBD1	TGTGCCAGCAGCGTTTCACCCTCGGACAGGCTGAATGAAAAACTGTTTTTT	CASSVSPSDRLNEKLFF
TRBV19	-	TRBJ1-5	-	TGTGCCAGTAACCGACAGCACAATCAGCCCCAGCATTTT	CASNRQHNQPQHF
TRBV5-1	-	TRBJ1-1	-	TGCGCCAGCAGCTTCGGGAGCATGAACACTGAAGCTTTCTTT	CASSFGSMNTEAFF
TRBV10-2	many	TRBJ2-2	TRBD1	TGCGCCAGCAGCTTGACAGGGTCGAACGGGGAGCTGTTTTTT	CASSLTGSNGELFF
TRBV28	-	TRBJ2-7	-	TGTGCCAGCAGTTTATCGGCAGGGAACGTCAACGAGCAGTACTTC	CASSLSAGNVNEQYF
TRBV7-2	few	TRBJ2-7	TRBD1	TGTGCCAGCAGCTCGGACAGGTTTGGTGCCGAGCAGTACTTC	CASSSDRFGAEQYF
TRBV3-1/TRBV3-2	-	TRBJ2-4	TRBD2	TGTGCCAGCAGCCAAGGGACTAGCGGGAGAGAAAACATTCAGTACTTC	CASSQGTSGRENIQYF
TRBV10-2	-	TRBJ2-3	TRBD2	TGCGCCAGCAGTGAGTGGGTAGCGGGATTGACAGATACGCAGTATTTT	CASSEWVAGLTDTQYF
TRBV5-1	-	TRBJ2-1	-	TGCGCCAGCAGCTTGCCCGGCAATGAGCAGTTCTTC	CASSLPGNEQFF
TRBV4-1	-	TRBJ1-1	-	TGCGCCAGCAGCCTTACAGACAGGTTCGCTGAAGCTTTCTTT	CASSLTDRFAEAFF